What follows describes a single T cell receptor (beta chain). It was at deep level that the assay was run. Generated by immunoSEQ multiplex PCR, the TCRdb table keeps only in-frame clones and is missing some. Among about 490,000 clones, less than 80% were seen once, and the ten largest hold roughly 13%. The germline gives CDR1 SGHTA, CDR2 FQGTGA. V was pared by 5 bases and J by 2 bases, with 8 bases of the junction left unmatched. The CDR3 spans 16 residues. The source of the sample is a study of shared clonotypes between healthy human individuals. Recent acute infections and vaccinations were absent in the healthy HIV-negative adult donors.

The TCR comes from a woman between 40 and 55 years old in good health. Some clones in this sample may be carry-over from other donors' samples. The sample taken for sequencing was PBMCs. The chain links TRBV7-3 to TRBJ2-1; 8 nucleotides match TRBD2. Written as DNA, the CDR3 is TGTGCCAGCAGCATCACTAGCGGCAGTACCTACAATGAGCAGTTCTTC. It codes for CASSITSGSTYNEQFF.